The sequence of this T cell receptor (beta chain) was determined in a study of blood T cells in healthy people across ages. The table lists this clonotype with a few counts. Next came a second PCR, run for roughly 6 to 11 cycles, which used a sample-barcoded 5' primer along with a J-beta primer mix. TCRdb ran MiXCR on the 5' RACE reads and lists one entry per CDR3 protein. The sample lists around 1.7 million distinct CDR3 sequences, roughly 27% seen once, with approximately 7.7% in the top ten. This receptor was identified in a woman aged 25 to 39 in good health. The sequencing sample was made of blood.

The CDR3 is CASSLRQGLSGANVLTF. The CDR3 bases are TGCGCCAGCAGCTTGAGGCAGGGCCTCTCTGGGGCCAACGTCCTGACTTTC. This chain joins TRBV5-1 and TRBJ2-6; the D gene is possibly TRBD1 (5 bases). The CDR3 runs 17 residues. CDR1 SGHRS and CDR2 YFSETQ come from the germline V gene. The V and J ends lost 1 base and 0 bases respectively, with 11 bases between them.